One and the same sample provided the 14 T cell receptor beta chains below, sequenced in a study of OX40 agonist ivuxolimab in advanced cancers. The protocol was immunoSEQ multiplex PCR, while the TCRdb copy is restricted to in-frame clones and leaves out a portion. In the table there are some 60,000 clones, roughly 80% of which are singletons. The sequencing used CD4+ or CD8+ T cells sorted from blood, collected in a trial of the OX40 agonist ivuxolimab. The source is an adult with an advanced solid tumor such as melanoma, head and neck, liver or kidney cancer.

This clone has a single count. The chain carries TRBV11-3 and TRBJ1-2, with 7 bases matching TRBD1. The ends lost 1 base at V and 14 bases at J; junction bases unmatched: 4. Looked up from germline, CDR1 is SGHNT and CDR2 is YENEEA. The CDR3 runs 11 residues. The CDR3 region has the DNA TGTGCCAGCAGCTTAGGGGACAGCCTTACCTTC. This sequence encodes CASSLGDSLTF. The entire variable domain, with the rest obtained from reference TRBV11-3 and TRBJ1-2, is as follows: EAGVVQSPRYKIIEKKQPVAFWCNPISGHNTLYWYLQNLGQGPELLIRYENEEAVDDSQLPKDRFSAERLKGVDSTLKIQPAELGDSAVYLCASSLGDSLTFGSGTRLTVV.

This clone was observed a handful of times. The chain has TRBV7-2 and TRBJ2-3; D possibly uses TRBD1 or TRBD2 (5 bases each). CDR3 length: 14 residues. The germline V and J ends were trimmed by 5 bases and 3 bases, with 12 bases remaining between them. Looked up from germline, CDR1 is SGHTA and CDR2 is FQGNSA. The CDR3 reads CASSPGSLTDTQYF. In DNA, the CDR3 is TGTGCCAGCAGCCCAGGGAGCTTGACAGATACGCAGTATTTT.

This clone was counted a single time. For the CDR3, the DNA is TGTGCCAGCAGCCGGGAGGGAACTGAAGCTTTCTTT. Translating gives CASSREGTEAFF. The gene calls are TRBV27 and TRBJ1-1; D ambiguous. V lost 6 bases, J lost 5 bases, and 10 bases lay in between. This CDR3 region has 12 residues. Germline V gene data show CDR1 as MNHEY and CDR2 as SMNVEV (reference sequence).

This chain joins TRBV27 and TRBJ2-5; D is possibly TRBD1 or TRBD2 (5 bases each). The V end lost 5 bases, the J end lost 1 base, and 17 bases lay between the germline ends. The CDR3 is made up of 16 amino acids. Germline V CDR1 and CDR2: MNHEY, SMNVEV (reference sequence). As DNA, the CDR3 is TGTGCCAGCAGTAGATCCCCGGGACCAACCCAAGAGACCCAGTACTTC. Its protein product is CASSRSPGPTQETQYF.

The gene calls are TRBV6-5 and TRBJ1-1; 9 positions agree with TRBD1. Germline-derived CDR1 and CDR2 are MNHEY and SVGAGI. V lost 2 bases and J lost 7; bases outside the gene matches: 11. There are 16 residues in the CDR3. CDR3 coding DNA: TGTGCCAGCAGTTACCGACTAAGACAGGGGGGCTATGAAGCTTTCTTT. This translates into CASSYRLRQGGYEAFF.

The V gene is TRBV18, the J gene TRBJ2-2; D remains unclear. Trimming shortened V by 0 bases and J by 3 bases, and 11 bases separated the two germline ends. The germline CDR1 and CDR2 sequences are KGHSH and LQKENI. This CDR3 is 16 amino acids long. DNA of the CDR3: TGTGCCAGCTCACCACCAGCAGGACGGGACACCGGGGAGCTGTTTTTT. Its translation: CASSPPAGRDTGELFF.

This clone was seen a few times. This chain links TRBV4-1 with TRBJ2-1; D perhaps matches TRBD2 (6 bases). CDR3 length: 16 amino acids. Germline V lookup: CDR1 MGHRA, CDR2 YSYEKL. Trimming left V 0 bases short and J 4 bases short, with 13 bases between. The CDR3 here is CASSQEVPGEYNEQFF. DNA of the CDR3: TGCGCCAGCAGCCAAGAGGTCCCGGGGGAATACAATGAGCAGTTCTTC.

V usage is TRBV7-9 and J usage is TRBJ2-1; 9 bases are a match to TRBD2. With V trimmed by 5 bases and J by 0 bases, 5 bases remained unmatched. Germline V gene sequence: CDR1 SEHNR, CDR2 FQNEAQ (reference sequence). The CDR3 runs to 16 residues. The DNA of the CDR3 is TGTGCCAGCAGCCCCCCGACTAGCGGCTCCTACAATGAGCAGTTCTTC. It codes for CASSPPTSGSYNEQFF. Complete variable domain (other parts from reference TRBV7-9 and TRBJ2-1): DTGVSQNPRHKITKRGQNVTFRCDPISEHNRLYWYRQTLGQGPEFLTYFQNEAQLEKSRLLSDRFSAERPKGSFSTLEIQRTEQGDSAMYLCASSPPTSGSYNEQFFGPGTRLTVL.

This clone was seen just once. The CDR3 nucleotides are TGTGCCACCAGCAGAGATCTTAGTACAGGGATTGAAAAACTGTTTTTT. Its translation: CATSRDLSTGIEKLFF. V usage is TRBV15 and J usage is TRBJ1-4; TRBD1 might be the D (6 bases). The CDR3 consists of 16 residues. Germline loops: CDR1 LNHNV, CDR2 YYDKDF (reference sequence). V was pared by 0 bases and J by 7 bases, with 15 bases between.

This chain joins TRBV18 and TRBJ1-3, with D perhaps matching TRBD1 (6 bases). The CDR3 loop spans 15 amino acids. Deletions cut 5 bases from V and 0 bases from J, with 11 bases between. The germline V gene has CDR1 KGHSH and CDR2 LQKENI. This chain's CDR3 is CASSDLDSSGNTIYF. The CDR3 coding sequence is TGTGCCAGCTCAGATCTGGACAGCTCTGGAAACACCATATATTTT.

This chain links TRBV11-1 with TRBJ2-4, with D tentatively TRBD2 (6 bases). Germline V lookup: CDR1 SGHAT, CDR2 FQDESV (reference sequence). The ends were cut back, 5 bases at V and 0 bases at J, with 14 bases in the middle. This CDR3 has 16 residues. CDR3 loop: CASSLGGPLAKNIQYF. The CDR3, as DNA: TGTGCCAGCAGCCTGGGAGGACCCCTAGCCAAAAACATTCAGTACTTC. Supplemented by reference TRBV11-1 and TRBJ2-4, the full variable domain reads EAEVAQSPRYKITEKSQAVAFWCDPISGHATLYWYRQILGQGPELLVQFQDESVVDDSQLPKDRFSAERLKGVDSTLKIQPAELGDSAMYLCASSLGGPLAKNIQYFGAGTRLSVL.

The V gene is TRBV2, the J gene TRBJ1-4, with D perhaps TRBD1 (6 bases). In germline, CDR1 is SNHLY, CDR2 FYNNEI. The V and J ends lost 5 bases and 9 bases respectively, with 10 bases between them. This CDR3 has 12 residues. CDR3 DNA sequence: TGTGCCAGCAGTTTACAGGGTCAAAAACTGTTTTTT. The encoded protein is CASSLQGQKLFF.

Here the CDR3 reads CASSVARGHGELFF. The CDR3 region has the DNA TGTGCCAGCAGCGTAGCTCGGGGTCACGGGGAGCTGTTTTTT. This chain uses TRBV9 with TRBJ2-2; perhaps TRBD2 as D (5 bases). CDR1 and CDR2 from the germline V gene are SGDLS and YYNGEE. V was clipped by 0 bases and J by 7 bases, with 10 bases between them. There are 14 residues in the CDR3.

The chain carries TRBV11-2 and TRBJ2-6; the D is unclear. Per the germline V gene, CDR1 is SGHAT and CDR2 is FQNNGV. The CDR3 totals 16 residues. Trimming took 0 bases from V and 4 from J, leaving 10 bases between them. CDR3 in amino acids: CASSLDSGAGANVLTF. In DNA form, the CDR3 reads TGTGCCAGCAGCTTAGATTCCGGTGCCGGGGCCAACGTCCTGACTTTC.